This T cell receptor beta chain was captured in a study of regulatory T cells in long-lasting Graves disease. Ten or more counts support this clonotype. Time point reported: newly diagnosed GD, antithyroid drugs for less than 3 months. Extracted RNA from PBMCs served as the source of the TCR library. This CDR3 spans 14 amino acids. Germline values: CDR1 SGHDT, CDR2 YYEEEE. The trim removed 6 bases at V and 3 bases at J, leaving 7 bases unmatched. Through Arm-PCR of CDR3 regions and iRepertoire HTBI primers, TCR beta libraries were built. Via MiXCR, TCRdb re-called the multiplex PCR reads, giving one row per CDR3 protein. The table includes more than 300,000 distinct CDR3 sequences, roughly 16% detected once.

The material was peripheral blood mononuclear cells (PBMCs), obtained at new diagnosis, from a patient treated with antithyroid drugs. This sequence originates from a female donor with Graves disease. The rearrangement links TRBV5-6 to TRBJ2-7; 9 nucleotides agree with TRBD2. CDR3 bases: TGTGCCAGCACCCCTGGACTAGCGAGCTACGAGCAGTACTTC. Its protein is CASTPGLASYEQYF.